This T cell receptor (beta chain) came from a study of cytomegalovirus exposure and HLA in healthy donors. PCR involved 60 Vbeta and 13 Jbeta primers. Clones were sequenced by immunoSEQ multiplex PCR, and TCRdb holds only the in-frame ones, with some missing. The sample records some 160,000 clones, under 85% being singletons. This clone was seen a few times. The CDR3 runs 17 residues. The V gene's germline CDR1 is SGHRS and CDR2 YFSETQ. J was trimmed by 0 bases and V by 3 bases; bases with no gene match: 9. The source material was PBMCs. The chain employs TRBV5-1 and TRBJ1-1; 9 bases map to TRBD1. The receptor's source is a woman younger than 45 in good health and CMV-seronegative. The DNA of the CDR3 is TGCGCCAGCAGCTCCGGGACAGGGACCAACATGAACACTGAAGCTTTCTTT. Translated, it gives CASSSGTGTNMNTEAFF. Filled out from reference TRBV5-1 and TRBJ1-1, the complete variable domain reads KAGVTQTPRYLIKTRGQQVTLSCSPISGHRSVSWYQQTPGQGLQFLFEYFSETQRNKGNFPGRFSGRQFSNSRSEMNVSTLELGDSALYLCASSSGTGTNMNTEAFFGQGTRLTVV.